The next 24 T cell receptor beta chains were all read from a single sample in a study of T-cell reconstitution after alpha-beta-depleted transplantation in children. This sample's TCRbeta library carried unique molecular identifier barcodes. MiXCR, applied by TCRdb to the PCR reads, yields one record per CDR3 protein. The table includes roughly 250,000 distinct CDR3 sequences, roughly 8.2% detected once. The source material was PBMCs, mostly from graft donor cells, sampled 180 days after TCRalphabeta/CD19-depleted stem cell transplant. The receptors originated from a male patient between 5 and 17 years old who had a stem cell transplant for acute lymphoblastic leukemia, so the T cells may come from the graft donor.

This clonotype was detected ten times or more. The V and J genes are TRBV7-6 and TRBJ1-3; D remains unclear. This CDR3 region has 15 residues. The V gene lost 1 base and the J gene lost 4 bases, with 11 bases spanning the gap. Germline CDR1 reads SGHVS; CDR2 reads FNYEAQ. In DNA, the CDR3 is TGTGCCAGCAGCTTAGAGCCTCACCGCGGAAACACCATATATTTT. As protein: CASSLEPHRGNTIYF.

This clonotype was counted between two and nine times. V usage is TRBV9 and J usage is TRBJ1-1; D possibly corresponds to TRBD1 (6 bases). Germline CDR1 SGDLS, CDR2 YYNGEE. The V end was cut by 0 bases, the J end by 0 bases, with 12 bases between. CDR3 length: 16 residues. Written as DNA, the CDR3 is TGTGCCAGCAGCGTAGCTACAGGGTCCATGAACACTGAAGCTTTCTTT. Residues: CASSVATGSMNTEAFF.

This clonotype showed up many times. This rearrangement joins TRBV10-3 to TRBJ2-7; 11 bases line up with TRBD1. The CDR3 is 16 residues long. Germline V gene sequence: CDR1 ENHRY, CDR2 SYGVKD. The ends lost 3 bases at V and 2 bases at J; junction bases unmatched: 6. The CDR3 loop reads CAISDRDRGGTYEQYF. In DNA form, the CDR3 reads TGTGCCATCAGTGACCGGGACAGGGGGGGGACCTACGAGCAGTACTTC.

At least ten counts were recorded for this clonotype. The CDR3 loop reads CATSRGGGEGTDTQYF. CDR3 DNA sequence: TGTGCCACCAGCAGAGGGGGTGGGGAAGGCACAGATACGCAGTATTTT. This sequence joins TRBV15 and TRBJ2-3; D is unresolved. V lost 1 base to trimming and J lost 1 base, with 12 bases between them. In germline, CDR1 is LNHNV, CDR2 YYDKDF (reference sequence). This CDR3 spans 16 amino acids.

This clonotype was picked up a small number of times. This may be a read error, as it is one base from a much larger clone. This chain connects TRBV9 to TRBJ1-2; D is undetermined. V shed 4 bases and J shed 3 bases, with 4 bases lying between them. Germline loops: CDR1 SGDLS, CDR2 YYNGEE. The CDR3 covers 11 residues. The CDR3 spells CASSRDYGYTF. The DNA of the CDR3 is TGTGCCAGCAGCCGGGACTATGGCTACACCTTC.

As regards this clonotype: A read error may explain this, as a much larger clone is one base away. This chain links TRBV28 with TRBJ1-1; TRBD1 matches 8 bases. This CDR3 is built from 15 residues. The V gene's germline CDR1 is MDHEN and CDR2 SYDVKM. The CDR3, as DNA: TGTGCCAGCAGTTTATACCAGGGGGCGGGCACTGAAGCTTTGTTT. Protein product: CASSLYQGAGTEALF.

This clonotype came up a few times. J is TRBJ2-5 and V is TRBV5-1; a weak D match, TRBD1 (6 bases). This CDR3 has 14 residues. The V and J ends lost 4 bases and 5 bases respectively, with 15 bases between them. Germline CDR1 reads SGHRS; CDR2 reads YFSETQ. The CDR3 protein is CASSLGGVDETQYF. Written as DNA, the CDR3 is TGCGCCAGCAGCCTAGGGGGAGTTGATGAGACCCAGTACTTC. Supplemented by reference TRBV5-1 and TRBJ2-5, the full variable domain reads KAGVTQTPRYLIKTRGQQVTLSCSPISGHRSVSWYQQTPGQGLQFLFEYFSETQRNKGNFPGRFSGRQFSNSRSEMNVSTLELGDSALYLCASSLGGVDETQYFGPGTRLLVL.

This clonotype was counted a few times. This chain connects TRBV18 to TRBJ2-2, with unresolved D. Trimming left V 2 bases short and J 8 bases short, with 15 bases between. Germline V gene data show CDR1 as KGHSH and CDR2 as LQKENI. The length of the CDR3 is 15 residues. The DNA of the CDR3 is TGTGCCAGCTCACCAGGACCGACTGAATTAGGGGAGCTGTTTTTT. It is translated as CASSPGPTELGELFF.

This clonotype came up many times. This chain connects TRBV5-1 to TRBJ2-2; tentatively, D is TRBD1 (6 bases). V dropped 6 bases and J dropped 3 bases, with 9 bases sitting between them. The CDR3 is made up of 13 amino acids. Per germline, CDR1 SGHRS and CDR2 YFSETQ. CDR3 sequence: CASTHRDTGELFF. The DNA of the CDR3 is TGCGCCAGCACCCACAGGGACACCGGGGAGCTGTTTTTT.

This clonotype was seen repeatedly, ten times or more. The chain carries TRBV5-1 and TRBJ1-1; 11 bases are a match to TRBD1. The CDR3 consists of 15 residues. The V segment lost 3 bases and the J segment 5 bases; nucleotides outside the gene matches: 6. Germline V lookup: CDR1 SGHRS, CDR2 YFSETQ. CDR3 protein: CASSSTWDRGTEAFF. In DNA, the CDR3 is TGCGCCAGCAGCTCGACCTGGGACAGGGGGACTGAAGCTTTCTTT. Full variable domain (remainder filled in from reference TRBV5-1 and TRBJ1-1): KAGVTQTPRYLIKTRGQQVTLSCSPISGHRSVSWYQQTPGQGLQFLFEYFSETQRNKGNFPGRFSGRQFSNSRSEMNVSTLELGDSALYLCASSSTWDRGTEAFFGQGTRLTVV.

This clonotype was counted at least ten times. The V call is TRBV6-5, the J call TRBJ1-2, with 7 bases fitting TRBD1. The V and J ends lost 0 bases and 8 bases, in that order; junction bases with no gene match: 12. This CDR3 is built from 16 residues. Germline CDR1 reads MNHEY; CDR2 reads SVGAGI. In DNA form, the CDR3 reads TGTGCCAGCAGTTACTCGCCCGTAGGGACAGTGGCGGGCTACACCTTC. Its protein product is CASSYSPVGTVAGYTF.

This clonotype was seen many times. V usage is TRBV4-3 and J usage is TRBJ2-1, with D perhaps TRBD2 (6 bases). V was pared by 0 bases and J by 1 base, with 16 bases between. The length of the CDR3 is 18 residues. Germline V gene lookup returns CDR1 LGHNA and CDR2 YSLEER. CDR3 nucleotides: TGCGCCAGCAGCCAAGATCCGCGGTGGGGGGTGTCCTACAATGAGCAGTTCTTC. Translating it yields CASSQDPRWGVSYNEQFF.

This clonotype occurred many times. The V call is TRBV28, the J call TRBJ2-1; D perhaps matches TRBD1 (5 bases). V was cut by 3 bases and J by 7 bases, with 10 bases left in between. Germline CDR1 MDHEN, CDR2 SYDVKM. CDR3 length: 13 amino acids. The CDR3 nucleotides read TGTGCCAGCAGTTTCTCAGACAGAAATGAGCAGTTCTTC. It is translated as CASSFSDRNEQFF.

This clonotype has a count of ten or more. The CDR3 region has the DNA TGTGCCAGCAGCAATGGACAGGGAGAATACGAGCAGTACTTC. It encodes CASSNGQGEYEQYF. The chain links TRBV7-3 to TRBJ2-7; 8 bases are a match to TRBD1. Germline V gene data show CDR1 as SGHTA and CDR2 as FQGTGA. The CDR3 loop spans 14 amino acids. V dropped 5 bases and J dropped 4; count of bases not matched to a gene: 7.

The rearrangement uses TRBV6-1 and TRBJ2-5, with 15 bases aligning to TRBD2. V trimming: 5 bases; J trimming: 0 bases; junction bases outside the gene matches: 4. The CDR3 runs 17 residues. CDR1 and CDR2 from the germline V gene are MNHNS and SASEGT. The CDR3 DNA sequence: TGTGCCAGCAGTAAAGGACTAGCGGGGGGGTACCAAGAGACCCAGTACTTC. This codes for CASSKGLAGGYQETQYF.

This clonotype came up many times. The rearrangement joins TRBV4-2 to TRBJ2-1; tentative D call: TRBD1 (5 bases). V lost 4 bases and J 0 bases, leaving 16 bases between the germline ends. Germline V CDR1 and CDR2: LGHNA, YNFKEQ. CDR3 size: 17 residues. Here the CDR3 reads CASSLGAEPSSYNEQFF. CDR3 DNA sequence: TGTGCCAGCAGCCTTGGGGCGGAACCCAGCTCCTACAATGAGCAGTTCTTC.

This clonotype was observed many times. V and J are TRBV6-5 and TRBJ1-5, with D unclear. CDR1 and CDR2 (germline): MNHEY, SVGAGI. Trimming removed 1 base from V and 7 bases from J, with 17 bases in between. The CDR3 length is 16 residues. The CDR3 sequence: CASSYFETRKCQPQHF. Written as DNA, the CDR3 is TGTGCCAGCAGTTACTTCGAGACGCGTAAATGCCAGCCCCAGCATTTT.

This clonotype has more than one count but fewer than ten. This chain uses TRBV5-4 with TRBJ1-2; D gene uncertain. CDR1 and CDR2 from the germline V gene are SGHNT and YYREEE (reference sequence). The CDR3 runs 11 residues. The germline V and J ends were trimmed by 7 bases and 8 bases, with 12 bases remaining between them. CDR3: CASSSPKGYTF. Here the CDR3 DNA reads TGTGCCAGCTCCTCCCCGAAGGGCTACACCTTC.

Ten or more counts support this clonotype. The rearrangement joins TRBV28 to TRBJ2-3; 7 bases align to TRBD2. The V gene end was trimmed by 6 bases and the J gene end by 4 bases; junction bases not matched to a gene: 10. The CDR3 spans 15 residues. Per germline, CDR1 MDHEN and CDR2 SYDVKM. Here the CDR3 DNA reads TGTGCCAGCAGCCTGGGGGAGGGGTGGCCAGATACGCAGTATTTT. It is translated as CASSLGEGWPDTQYF.

Ten or more counts support this clonotype. The CDR3 sequence: CSARGNRNTEAFF. CDR3 sequence (DNA): TGCAGTGCTAGAGGGAATCGGAACACTGAAGCTTTCTTT. The rearrangement joins TRBV20-1 to TRBJ1-1; D not certain. Germline values: CDR1 DFQATT, CDR2 SNEGSKA (reference sequence). This CDR3 contains 13 residues. The ends were cut back, 1 base at V and 1 base at J, with 7 bases in the middle.

This clonotype has a count of ten or more. The DNA for the CDR3 is TGTGCCAGCAGGAGACAGGGCCCGAACTATGGCTACACCTTC. This codes for CASRRQGPNYGYTF. This chain connects TRBV27 to TRBJ1-2, with 7 positions matching TRBD1. The ends lost 6 bases at V and 2 bases at J; junction bases unmatched: 6. Germline CDR1 reads MNHEY; CDR2 reads SMNVEV (reference sequence). CDR3 length: 14 amino acids.

There are many counts of this clonotype. This chain joins TRBV5-1 and TRBJ1-2, with 8 bases aligning to TRBD1. V was pared by 2 bases and J by 2 bases, with 2 bases of the junction left unmatched. Germline V gene sequence: CDR1 SGHRS, CDR2 YFSETQ. The CDR3 is 14 residues long. The CDR3 DNA follows: TGCGCCAGCAGCTTCCAGGGGGCGAACTATGGCTACACCTTC. Its translation is CASSFQGANYGYTF.

This clonotype was picked up many times. This chain links TRBV24-1 with TRBJ2-2; 9 nucleotides align to TRBD2. The CDR3 is 15 residues long. J lost 2 bases, V lost 5 bases, and 2 bases had no gene match. Germline lookup yields CDR1 KGHDR and CDR2 SFDVKD. CDR3 coding DNA: TGTGCCACCAGTGCGGGACTAGCTAACACCGGGGAGCTGTTTTTT. The encoded protein is CATSAGLANTGELFF.

This clonotype was observed many times. The gene calls are TRBV6-2 or TRBV6-3 and TRBJ1-3; no firm D call. The CDR3 has 14 amino acids. Germline V gene data show CDR1 as MNHEY and CDR2 as SVGEGT. The ends were cut back, 5 bases at V and 0 bases at J, with 8 bases in the middle. The CDR3 loop is CASSPLVSGNTIYF. The CDR3 DNA follows: TGTGCCAGCAGTCCACTCGTCTCTGGAAACACCATATATTTT.